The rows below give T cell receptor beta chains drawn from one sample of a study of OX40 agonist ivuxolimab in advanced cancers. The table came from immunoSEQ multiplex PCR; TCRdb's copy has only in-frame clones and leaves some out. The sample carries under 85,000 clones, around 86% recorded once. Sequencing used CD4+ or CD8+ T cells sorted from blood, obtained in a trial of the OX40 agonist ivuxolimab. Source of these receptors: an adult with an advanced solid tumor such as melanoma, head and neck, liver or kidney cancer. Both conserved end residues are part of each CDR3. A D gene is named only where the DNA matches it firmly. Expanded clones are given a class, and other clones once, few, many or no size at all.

TGTGCCAGCAGGCGGACAGGGGTGACGGACAATCAGCCCCAGCATTTT	CASRRTGVTDNQPQHF	TRBV2	TRBJ1-5	once	TRBD1
TGTGCCAGCAGCTCAACCTGGCTGGGGGAGGAAGGAGGCTACACCTTC	CASSSTWLGEEGGYTF	TRBV9	TRBJ1-2	.	.
TGTGCCAGCAGCCCGCAGGACGGCACCTACGAGCAGTACTTC	CASSPQDGTYEQYF	TRBV7-3	TRBJ2-7	.	.
TGCGCCAGCACTAGCGGGAGGAATGAGCAGTTCTTC	CASTSGRNEQFF	TRBV5-1	TRBJ2-1	.	TRBD2
TGTGCCAGCAGGGTGGGACAGATGAACACTGAAGCTTTCTTT	CASRVGQMNTEAFF	TRBV2	TRBJ1-1	.	TRBD1
TGTGCCAGTAGTTCCCAGGGAGTGGAGACCCAGTACTTC	CASSSQGVETQYF	TRBV19	TRBJ2-5	.	.
TGTGCCAGCAGCGTAGGACCCTCCTACGAGCAGTACTTC	CASSVGPSYEQYF	TRBV9	TRBJ2-7	.	.
TGTGCCAGCAGCCCTGGGACAGGGGTCTACGAGCAGTACTTC	CASSPGTGVYEQYF	TRBV5-6	TRBJ2-7	.	TRBD1
TGTGCCAGTAGTACCGGACAGGGGACCTACGAGCAGTACTTC	CASSTGQGTYEQYF	TRBV19	TRBJ2-7	.	TRBD1
TGTGCCAGCAGCCCACCGGGGACAGATACGCAGTATTTT	CASSPPGTDTQYF	TRBV7-3	TRBJ2-3	.	.
TGTGCCAGCAGCTTAGCCGCGTCGGCGGGGGGGAACAATGAGCAGTTCTTC	CASSLAASAGGNNEQFF	TRBV11-1	TRBJ2-1	.	TRBD2
TGTGCCAGCAGCGTAGGGAGTAGCGGGGGGAAGGCCGAGCAGTACTTC	CASSVGSSGGKAEQYF	TRBV9	TRBJ2-7	many	TRBD2
TGTGCCAGCAGCTGGGAGGCCTCTGATCAGCCCCAGCATTTT	CASSWEASDQPQHF	TRBV7-2	TRBJ1-5	.	.
TGTGCCAGCAGCTTAAGATCCGGGACAGGGCTTGATTCACCCCTCCACTTT	CASSLRSGTGLDSPLHF	TRBV7-8	TRBJ1-6	.	TRBD1
TGCGCCAGCAGCTTGGCACTAGCGGGCGATACGCAGTATTTT	CASSLALAGDTQYF	TRBV5-1	TRBJ2-3	.	TRBD2
TGTGCCAGCATAGCCCAGGGGGCGGACGAGCAGTACTTC	CASIAQGADEQYF	TRBV2	TRBJ2-7	.	TRBD1
TGCAGCGTACGTACGGGGGCTAGCACAGATACGCAGTATTTT	CSVRTGASTDTQYF	TRBV29-1	TRBJ2-3	.	.
TGTGCCAGCAGTCGTAACAGGGGAACTAATGAAAAACTGTTTTTT	CASSRNRGTNEKLFF	TRBV28	TRBJ1-4	.	TRBD1
TGCAGCGTTGAGTCGGGGAACAAAAACATTCAGTACTTC	CSVESGNKNIQYF	TRBV29-1	TRBJ2-4	few	.
TGTGCCAGCAGCGGGACAGGGGCAGATACGCAGTATTTT	CASSGTGADTQYF	TRBV7-3	TRBJ2-3	.	TRBD1
TGTGCCAGCAGTTCCCCAGGGGGCGCGAACACTGAAGCTTTCTTT	CASSSPGGANTEAFF	TRBV28	TRBJ1-1	few	TRBD1
TGTGCCAGCAGCTTGCTGGGGGGCACAGATACGCAGTATTTT	CASSLLGGTDTQYF	TRBV5-5	TRBJ2-3	.	.
TGTGCCAGCAGGATCCGGGACACGAACACCGGGGAGCTGTTTTTT	CASRIRDTNTGELFF	TRBV5-5	TRBJ2-2	.	.
TGTGCCACCAGCAGAGATCAACCCTCCGTGGGGGACGAGCAGTTCTTC	CATSRDQPSVGDEQFF	TRBV15	TRBJ2-1	.	.
TGTGCCAGCAGCCCAGTGGGGCGGGACAGTGGCTACACCTTC	CASSPVGRDSGYTF	TRBV9	TRBJ1-2	.	TRBD1
TGTGCCAGCAGCACCCCGACAGGGGACAATGAGCAGTTCTTC	CASSTPTGDNEQFF	TRBV11-2	TRBJ2-1	once	TRBD1
TGTGCCAGCTCTACGACAGGGATCACCTACGAGCAGTACTTC	CASSTTGITYEQYF	TRBV6-5	TRBJ2-7	.	TRBD1
TGTGCCAGCAGCTCCACACAGGGTGCTAATGAAAAACTGTTTTTT	CASSSTQGANEKLFF	TRBV11-2	TRBJ1-4	.	.
TGTGCCAGCAGTTACTCGCCGGGGCTGCTGGGACAGGGCTACACCTTC	CASSYSPGLLGQGYTF	TRBV6-5	TRBJ1-2	.	TRBD1
TGTGCCAGCAGCGCTAATACTGGCTACGAGCAGTACTTC	CASSANTGYEQYF	TRBV7-8	TRBJ2-7	.	.
TGTGCCAGCAGCTCCACGTTGGACACTGAAGCTTTCTTT	CASSSTLDTEAFF	TRBV7-6	TRBJ1-1	.	.
TGTGCCAACGTAGGGGAGCCGAACACTGAAGCTTTCTTT	CANVGEPNTEAFF	TRBV6-5	TRBJ1-1	.	.
TGTGCCACATGGACAGGGGCTTACTACAATGAGCAGTTCTTC	CATWTGAYYNEQFF	TRBV15	TRBJ2-1	.	TRBD1
TGTGCCAGCAGCACCGGGACACGGAGCACCGGGGAGCTGTTTTTT	CASSTGTRSTGELFF	TRBV14	TRBJ2-2	once	.
TGTGCCAGTAGTACCATTTCGCCCGACAGGGACCTGACTTTC	CASSTISPDRDLTF	TRBV19	TRBJ2-6	.	TRBD1
TGTGCCAGCAGCCAACGACAGGGGTCCTCCTACGAGCAGTACTTC	CASSQRQGSSYEQYF	TRBV11-3	TRBJ2-7	once	TRBD1
TGTGCCAGTAGTATTGGCCGGACAGGGGGCTTGGAGACCCAGTACTTC	CASSIGRTGGLETQYF	TRBV19	TRBJ2-5	.	TRBD1
TGTGCCAGCAGCTCGTACGGGACAGGGGGGGACGAGCAGTACTTC	CASSSYGTGGDEQYF	TRBV7-9	TRBJ2-7	.	TRBD1
TGTGCCAGCAGTTACTCGTGGAGCTCTAACTATGGCTACACCTTC	CASSYSWSSNYGYTF	TRBV6-5	TRBJ1-2	.	.
TGTGCCAGCAGCGTAGCTGGAGGGGGTACCGGGGAGCTGTTTTTT	CASSVAGGGTGELFF	TRBV9	TRBJ2-2	few	.
TGTGCCAGCTCACCAGATAGCCCTGTGAAAGGGATCAATGAGCAGTTCTTC	CASSPDSPVKGINEQFF	TRBV18	TRBJ2-1	.	.
TGTGCCTGGCTGACAGGTGGCGGCTACACCTTC	CAWLTGGGYTF	TRBV30	TRBJ1-2	.	.
TGTGCCAGCAGCTCCCGGGCCAATGAAAAACTGTTTTTT	CASSSRANEKLFF	TRBV7-3	TRBJ1-4	.	.
TGTGCCAGCAGCTTGAGGGGGAACACCGGGGAGCTGTTTTTT	CASSLRGNTGELFF	TRBV5-6	TRBJ2-2	.	.
TGTGCCAGCAGCCCGAGGGACCAGTCTCTAGCCGGAAACACCATATATTTT	CASSPRDQSLAGNTIYF	TRBV9	TRBJ1-3	.	.
TGTGCCAGTAACCAACTAGCGACCTACAATGAGCAGTTCTTC	CASNQLATYNEQFF	TRBV19	TRBJ2-1	.	TRBD2
TGTGCCAGCAATGGGGGCAGCGCGAACACCGGGGAGCTGTTTTTT	CASNGGSANTGELFF	TRBV7-9	TRBJ2-2	.	.